The T cell receptor beta chain described here comes from a study of blood T cells in healthy people across ages. Together with a sample-barcoded 5' primer, a J-beta primer mix was included in a second PCR lasting roughly 7 to 11 cycles. Each cDNA molecule was tagged by a template-switch adaptor that had 12 random nucleotides. A minimum of 3 million CDR3-containing paired-end reads was obtained for each sample. Using its own MiXCR run on the 5' RACE reads, TCRdb lists one record per CDR3 protein. In the table there are approximately 830,000 distinct CDR3 sequences, approximately 67% of which are singletons. CDR3 size: 14 residues. Germline values: CDR1 DFQATT, CDR2 SNEGSKA (reference sequence). V was clipped by 8 bases and J by 4 bases, with 18 bases between them.

The receptor comes from a man aged 30 to 39 in good health. The sequenced material came from blood. The chain uses TRBV20-1 and TRBJ2-1; no firm D call. The CDR3 nucleotides are TGCAGTTCACGAGGAGCGTTCGGGTACAATGAGCAGTTCTTC. Encoded protein: CSSRGAFGYNEQFF.